This entry features one T cell receptor beta chain sequence. Its antigen remains unidentified. V lost 5 bases, J lost 5 bases, and 17 bases lay in between. Per the germline V gene, CDR1 is SGHVS and CDR2 is FNYEAQ. CDR3 length: 15 amino acids. The data stem from a study of PD-1 blockade in classical Hodgkin lymphoma. General study findings and limits: Complete responders showed a baseline diversity that resembled the diversity of newly diagnosed patients. When nivolumab was started under 1 year after ASCT, patients were excluded. Differences between repertoires have undefined causes, possibly disease activity or prior therapy.

Time point: cycle 4 day 1 (C4D1), after five to seven weeks of nivolumab. Each patient relapsed following autologous stem cell transplantation, and prior brentuximab vedotin exposure differed. Data came from immunoSEQ multiplex PCR; TCRdb stores just in-frame clones and leaves some out. There are about 64,000 clones in the sample; 90% to 95% occur only once, and approximately 8% lies in the top ten. The sample here was peripheral blood mononuclear cells (PBMCs), taken before the fourth cycle of nivolumab. The rearrangement uses TRBV7-6 and TRBJ2-3, with D tentatively TRBD2 (6 bases). The TCR originated in a human donor with classical Hodgkin lymphoma. CDR3 sequence: CASSPGLGAVDTQYF. The CDR3 bases are TGTGCCAGCAGCCCGGGACTGGGAGCGGTAGATACGCAGTATTTT.